This TCR beta chain was identified in a study of blood T cells in healthy people across ages. About the study: Template switching caught about one barcoded beta molecule for each two T cells.

A sample-barcoded 5' primer and a J-beta primer mix were used in a second PCR of about 7 to 12 cycles. TCRdb recomputed calls from the 5' RACE reads with MiXCR, one row per CDR3 protein. The sample lists some 640,000 distinct CDR3 sequences; roughly 30% were seen once. V was cut by 5 bases and J by 1 base, with 12 bases left in between. The CDR3 loop spans 14 amino acids. CDR1 PRHDT and CDR2 FYEKMQ come from the germline V gene (reference sequence). The genes are TRBV13 and TRBJ2-7; weak D call: TRBD2 (6 bases). This TCR was recovered from a woman aged 80 or over in good health. Material: blood. The CDR3 protein is CASSRSGSSYEQYF. The CDR3 region has the DNA TGTGCCAGCAGCCGTAGCGGATCTTCCTACGAGCAGTACTTC.